This TCR beta chain was captured by sequencing in a study of cytomegalovirus exposure and HLA in healthy donors. General observations from the study: A later analysis reported that several of the most significant clusters appeared to be linked to common viral pathogens, among them Epstein-Barr virus. Sequencing probably produced one cluster of sequence variants that were highly shared. CMV serostatus was the only immune exposure information that was available. Confirmation was obtained in vitro that a few CMV-associated chains are specific for CMV antigens.

PCR involved 60 Vbeta and 13 Jbeta primers. Sequencing used immunoSEQ multiplex PCR; TCRdb keeps in-frame clones, though not all of them. Here the sample spans some 200,000 clones, roughly 80% being singletons. A word on this clone: Its antigen remains unidentified. At one end, the junction sequence differs from germline, possibly due to a read error.

The CDR3 spans 19 residues. Germline CDR1 reads MNHNS; CDR2 reads SASEGT. This rearrangement joins TRBV6-1 to TRBJ1-5; 9 nucleotides agree with TRBD1. This TCR came from a boy younger than 18 in good health and CMV-seronegative. Sequencing was done on a sample of PBMCs. The CDR3 here is CASSDGTGTGRHSNQPQHF. The CDR3 nucleotides are TGTGCTAGCAGTGACGGAACGGGGACAGGGCGACATAGCAATCAGCCCCAGCATTTT.